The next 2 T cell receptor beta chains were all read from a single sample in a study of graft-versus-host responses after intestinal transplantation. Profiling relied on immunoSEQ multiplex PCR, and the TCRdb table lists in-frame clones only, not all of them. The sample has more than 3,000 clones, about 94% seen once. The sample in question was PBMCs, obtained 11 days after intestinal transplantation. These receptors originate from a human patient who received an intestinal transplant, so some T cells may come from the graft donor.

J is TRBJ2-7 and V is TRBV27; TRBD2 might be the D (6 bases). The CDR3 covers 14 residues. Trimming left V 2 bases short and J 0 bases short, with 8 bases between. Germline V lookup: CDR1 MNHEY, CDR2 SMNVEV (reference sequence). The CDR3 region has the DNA TGTGCCAGCAGTTTACTGGGGGGCTCCTACGAGCAGTACTTC. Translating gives CASSLLGGSYEQYF.

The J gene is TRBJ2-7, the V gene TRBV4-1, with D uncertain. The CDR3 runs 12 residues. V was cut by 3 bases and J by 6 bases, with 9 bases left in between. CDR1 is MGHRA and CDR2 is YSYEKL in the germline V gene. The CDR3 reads CASSHIDLEQYF. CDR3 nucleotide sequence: TGCGCCAGCAGCCATATCGACCTCGAGCAGTACTTC.